This T cell receptor (beta chain) originates from a study of multiple sclerosis patients with progressive multifocal leukoencephalopathy. Overall study: Longitudinal control samples came from natalizumab-treated multiple sclerosis patients without PML. Overall study results and limits: Lower normalized Shannon entropy suggested reduced TRB diversity in most PML patients.

As to this clone: What it binds is unknown.

The germline gives CDR1 WNHNN, CDR2 SYGVQD (reference sequence). Trimming left V 3 bases short and J 2 bases short, with 7 bases between. The CDR3 spans 13 residues. Sequencing was performed with immunoSEQ multiplex PCR; in TCRdb, only in-frame clones are kept and a portion is missing. The sample has about 32,000 clones, about 92% seen once. Regarding time point: before natalizumab initiation. Before the first natalizumab infusion, T0 blood samples were taken. The chain uses TRBV10-1 and TRBJ2-5; no clear D. The sample comprised PBMCs. The clonotype was recovered from a man aged 25-45 years with multiple sclerosis. CDR3 residues: CASSDAVQETQYF. CDR3 DNA sequence: TGCGCCAGCAGTGATGCGGTTCAAGAGACCCAGTACTTC.